What follows describes a single T cell receptor beta chain. Its antigen is currently not known. It has no much larger one-base neighbor in the sample; base qualities were not kept. Healthy HIV-negative adults with no recently reported acute infections or vaccinations were included as donors. Every donor was a Caucasian adult residing in Nashville, Tennessee, USA. For unsorted samples, approximately 89 million PBMCs were counted, and genomic DNA was extracted using the QIAamp DNA Blood Mini kit. After blood collection by leukapheresis, PBMCs were isolated using Ficoll-Histopaque density gradient centrifugation and then cryopreserved in the vapor phase of liquid nitrogen. Trimming at the junction amounts to 5 bases on V and 6 bases on J, and the germline ends lie 9 bases apart. Including cysteine and phenylalanine, the CDR3 has 12 amino acids. Of all the DNA, just the CDR3 is kept, 36 bases in frame from base 1. Sequences PRHDT (CDR1) and FYEKMQ (CDR2) are obtained from the germline V gene (reference sequence).

The data are from a study of shared clonotypes between healthy human individuals (TCRdb year 2020). The study in broad terms: The cohort comprised two women and a few men aged 18 to 49 years. Blood TCR repertoires of several healthy adults were deeply sequenced to estimate repertoire size and the extent of clonotype sharing between individuals. To increase sequencing depth and limit assay-specific biases, TCR repertoire library preparation and sequencing were carried out by different laboratories using diverse techniques. Leukapheresis yielded between about 0.85 and 9.5 billion PBMCs per donor. The paper's findings and limits, for the study overall: Because the study included only a small number of donors, the genetic and exposure-history diversity represented was limited. Only blood was sampled, and tissue TCR repertoires likely differ from those in blood. Based on pairwise subsampling, the degree of clonotype sharing among donors was expected to be affected by sequencing depth.

Using the deep immunoSEQ assay, TCR CDR3 regions were amplified from genomic DNA by multiplex PCR. Extracted genomic DNA from each cell subset was spread evenly across all wells of several immunoSEQ 96-well plates, with each plate serving as a replicate. Each replicate PCR for unsorted PBMC received about 0.3 ug genomic DNA, equal to about 30,000 T cell genomes. Unsorted PBMC genomic DNA was sequenced across ten immunoSEQ deep assay plates. Purified libraries were quantified with a Qubit 3.0 fluorometer, sized on a Bioanalyzer 2100, and re-quantified with the KAPA Library Quantification kit. Each immunoSEQ 96-well plate was sequenced on its own single-read 150-cycle Illumina NextSeq 550 flow cell. As for the authors' bioinformatics: Because only junctional sequences without quality scores were contained in the immunoSEQ output, filtering matching that applied to full-length reads could not be performed. To assign V/J genes and CDR3, sequences were annotated against IMGT germline references using PyIR, a Python wrapper for IgBLAST v1.9. Any read was removed if the V/J assignment was weak (E-value above 1e-6), the CDR3 was missing, or the read contained stop codons, out-of-frame junctions, or ambiguous translated residues. V3J clonotypes were defined by identical inferred V gene, J gene, and CDR3 amino acid sequence. To compute the percentage overlap between repertoires, the number of shared unique clonotypes was divided by the size of the smaller repertoire. Three approaches were used to assess repertoire richness: RTK rarefaction, the Chao1 estimator, and Recon v2.1 estimates of unobserved clonotypes. Sourced from immuneACCESS, this table was stored by TCRdb with only in-frame sequences that have V and J called. A share of the clones is absent; for the studies checked, an unresolved V gene accounts for under half, and the remainder has no known explanation. V, J and clone size reflect that table, while D and trimming were determined from the DNA. The sample yields 550,000 to 600,000 clones; around 81% were counted once. Of the sample, 12% falls within the top ten clones.

The receptor comes from a woman in her 40s in good health. Some clones in this sample may be carry-over from other donors' samples. The V and J segments used are TRBV13 and TRBJ2-3, with the D gene too uncertain to name. Sequenced sample: PBMCs. The CDR3 amino acid sequence is: CASSPGPDTQYF. The nucleotides are TGTGCCAGCAGCCCCGGACCCGATACGCAGTATTTT.